These 18 T cell receptor beta chains share one sample of origin, sequenced in a study of CD8 T cells in Susac syndrome. An input of roughly 0.45 to 1 ug of RNA was subjected to reverse transcription using random hexamers. MiXCR, run by TCRdb on the immunoSEQ multiplex PCR reads, gives a single entry per CDR3 protein. The repertoire holds about 140,000 distinct CDR3 sequences, with approximately 93% as singletons. The material sequenced was CD8+ T cells from PBMCs. These receptors were collected from a human donor in good health.

V is TRBV29-1 and J is TRBJ2-2, with TRBD2 matching over 7 bases. Germline CDR1 is SQVTM and CDR2 is ANQGSEA. V shed 5 bases, J shed 6 bases, and the junction held 9 bases outside the gene matches. CDR3 length equals 14 residues. CDR3 region: CSVRGGERAGELFF. The CDR3 DNA reads as TGCAGCGTTAGGGGAGGGGAGCGGGCCGGGGAGCTGTTTTTT.

The J gene is TRBJ2-5, the V gene TRBV15; TRBD2 matches at 8 bases. The CDR3 is 14 amino acids. Germline trimming cut 8 bases from V and 5 bases from J; bases unmatched to any gene: 10. Germline V gene sequence: CDR1 LNHNV, CDR2 YYDKDF (reference sequence). CDR3 bases: TGTGCCACCCCACACCGGGAGGGCCGTGAGACCCAGTACTTC. It codes for CATPHREGRETQYF.

This rearrangement joins TRBV27 to TRBJ2-3, with D possibly matching TRBD2 (6 bases). V lost 0 bases to trimming and J lost 2 bases, with 12 bases between them. CDR1 MNHEY and CDR2 SMNVEV come from the germline V gene (reference sequence). The CDR3 extends over 16 amino acids. The CDR3 region has the DNA TGTGCCAGCAGTTTATCCGGGGGACTCTACACAGATACGCAGTATTTT. Translating it yields CASSLSGGLYTDTQYF.

CDR3 coding DNA: TGTGCCAGCAGCCAAAACCGGGACACCTACGAGCAGTACTTC. This sequence encodes CASSQNRDTYEQYF. The V and J genes are TRBV7-9 and TRBJ2-7, with D perhaps matching TRBD1 (6 bases). CDR3 length: 14 residues. V was shortened by 5 bases and J by 2 bases, with 13 bases between the two germline ends. CDR1 is SEHNR, CDR2 FQNEAQ, per germline (reference sequence).

J is TRBJ1-1 and V is TRBV29-1; TRBD1 is a possible D gene (5 bases). Looked up from germline, CDR1 is SQVTM and CDR2 is ANQGSEA. This CDR3 spans 11 amino acids. Trimming removed 3 bases from V and 11 bases from J, with 13 bases in between. CDR3 nucleotide sequence: TGCAGCGTTGAGGCCGGGACGGGGGCTTTCTTT. This sequence encodes CSVEAGTGAFF.

The rearrangement links TRBV4-3 to TRBJ2-1; 8 positions match TRBD2. CDR1 is LGHNA, CDR2 YSLEER, per germline. This CDR3 region has 16 residues. Trimming at V came to 0 bases and at J to 4 bases, leaving 5 bases not matched to a gene. The CDR3 loop is CASSQDRASGYNEQFF. CDR3 DNA sequence: TGCGCCAGCAGCCAAGATCGGGCTAGCGGGTACAATGAGCAGTTCTTC.

A few counts support this clonotype. V and J are TRBV19 and TRBJ1-1; TRBD1 matches at 7 bases. The CDR3 length is 14 residues. Looked up from germline, CDR1 is LNHDA and CDR2 is SQIVND (reference sequence). V gave up 5 bases and J gave up 0 bases; unmatched junction bases: 3. CDR3 in amino acids: CASSYGTVNTEAFF. The CDR3 nucleotides are TGTGCCAGTAGTTATGGGACAGTGAACACTGAAGCTTTCTTT.

This rearrangement joins TRBV18 to TRBJ2-1, with a weak D call TRBD2 (6 bases). V was pared by 3 bases and J by 6 bases, with 6 bases between. The CDR3 loop spans 12 amino acids. Germline CDR1 is KGHSH and CDR2 is LQKENI. The DNA for the CDR3 is TGTGCCAGCTCACCGGAGGGCAATGAGCAGTTCTTC. Its translation: CASSPEGNEQFF.

The rearrangement joins TRBV9 to TRBJ2-3, with TRBD2 identical over 8 bases. Germline values: CDR1 SGDLS, CDR2 YYNGEE. The CDR3 runs 16 residues. V lost 4 bases and J lost 3; bases outside the gene matches: 10. CDR3 amino acids: CASSLPGAGGTDTQYF. CDR3 coding DNA: TGTGCCAGCAGCCTCCCGGGGGCGGGAGGAACAGATACGCAGTATTTT.

This sequence joins TRBV3-1 and TRBJ2-1; TRBD2 matches at 7 bases. Germline values: CDR1 LGHDT, CDR2 YNNKEL (reference sequence). The CDR3 covers 16 residues. V was pared by 3 bases and J by 1 base, with 6 bases of the junction left unmatched. The CDR3 loop is CASSQSPAGSYNEQFF. As DNA, the CDR3 is TGTGCCAGCAGCCAGAGTCCAGCGGGATCCTACAATGAGCAGTTCTTC.

The rearrangement joins TRBV13 to TRBJ2-3; no reliable D call. The CDR3 is 12 residues long. From germline, CDR1 is PRHDT and CDR2 FYEKMQ (reference sequence). V gave up 2 bases and J gave up 5 bases, with 5 bases separating them. The CDR3 loop is CASSLRIDTQYF. The CDR3, as DNA: TGTGCCAGCAGCTTAAGGATAGATACGCAGTATTTT. Looking up the rest from reference TRBV13 and TRBJ2-3 gives the full variable domain: AAGVIQSPRHLIKEKRETATLKCYPIPRHDTVYWYQQGPGQDPQFLISFYEKMQSDKGSIPDRFSAQQFSDYHSELNMSSLELGDSALYFCASSLRIDTQYFGPGTRLTVL.

The rearrangement joins TRBV24-1 to TRBJ2-3, with 11 bases identical to TRBD2. The CDR3 length is 17 residues. V shed 1 base, J shed 3 bases, and the junction held 5 bases outside the gene matches. Per germline, CDR1 KGHDR and CDR2 SFDVKD. CDR3 residues: CATSDFGTSGWTDTQYF. CDR3 coding DNA: TGTGCCACCAGTGATTTCGGGACTAGCGGCTGGACAGATACGCAGTATTTT.

This chain connects TRBV13 to TRBJ1-2, with D tentatively TRBD1 (6 bases). In germline, CDR1 is PRHDT, CDR2 FYEKMQ (reference sequence). V lost 7 bases, J lost 3 bases, and 15 bases lay in between. The CDR3 is 14 residues long. The DNA for the CDR3 is TGTGCCAGCACCCTAGGACCAGGGGACTATGGCTACACCTTC. Protein: CASTLGPGDYGYTF.

This clonotype showed up just once. The chain joins TRBV24-1 to TRBJ1-1; perhaps TRBD1 as D (5 bases). The CDR3 runs 11 residues. Germline V gives CDR1 KGHDR, CDR2 SFDVKD. Deletions cut 9 bases from V and 5 bases from J, with 9 bases between. The CDR3 loop reads CATYQGTEAFF. The CDR3 region has the DNA TGTGCCACCTACCAGGGAACTGAAGCTTTCTTT.

CDR3: CASSLHARGTDTQYF. DNA of the CDR3: TGTGCCAGCAGTTTACATGCTAGAGGCACAGATACGCAGTATTTT. The chain carries TRBV27 and TRBJ2-3; no definite D call. In germline, CDR1 is MNHEY, CDR2 SMNVEV (reference sequence). The CDR3 covers 15 residues. Trimming took 2 bases from V and 1 from J, leaving 10 bases between them.

The J gene is TRBJ2-1, the V gene TRBV6-4; D possibly corresponds to TRBD1 (5 bases). Deletions cut 3 bases from V and 9 bases from J, with 9 bases between. The CDR3 runs to 12 residues. Per germline, CDR1 MRHNA and CDR2 SNTAGT. The DNA of the CDR3 is TGTGCCAGCAGTGAGCCTGGGGCTGAGCAGTTCTTC. Its translation: CASSEPGAEQFF.

This rearrangement joins TRBV28 to TRBJ2-6; D is ambiguous. Germline CDR1 and CDR2: MDHEN and SYDVKM. The CDR3 is 14 residues long. V was clipped by 8 bases and J by 0 bases, with 8 bases between them. The CDR3 DNA reads as TGTGCCAGCGGCTTCGTCTCTGGGGCCAACGTCCTGACTTTC. Amino acid sequence: CASGFVSGANVLTF.

This rearrangement joins TRBV7-2 to TRBJ2-3; 11 bases line up with TRBD2. The germline V gene has CDR1 SGHTA and CDR2 FQGNSA. With V trimmed by 7 bases and J by 4 bases, 7 bases remained unmatched. The CDR3 has 15 residues. CDR3 DNA sequence: TGTGCCAGCATCCTCGGACTAGCGGGTGCAGATACGCAGTATTTT. Residues: CASILGLAGADTQYF.